The entry that follows covers one T cell receptor (beta chain) sequence. Per-nucleotide qualities are absent, and no much larger clonotype sits a single base away. The protocol used for the library was the immunoSEQ multiplex PCR assay. In most patients, genomic DNA was isolated using the Qiagen DNeasy Blood and Tissue Kit and sent frozen to Adaptive Biotechnologies for TCR sequencing. For most patients, genomic DNA was subjected to high-throughput TCR-beta CDR3 sequencing by Adaptive Biotechnologies. Concerning the study's data processing: TCR sequencing data for around 19 patients were retrieved from Adaptive's ImmunoSEQ software; a few other patients were processed with MiXCR and VDJtools. To correct CD4 versus CD8 sorting errors, sequences present in both subsets at a frequency ratio below 5:1 were removed. Because the origin of CDR3 nucleotide sequences shared between donor and recipient could not be assigned, those sequences were removed. To count as alloreactive, a clone needed at least 2-fold expansion over unstimulated cells and a minimum CFSE-low frequency of 0.002% (template counts) or 0.001% (read counts). Clones detected in sequenced pre-transplant spleen, lymph node, or MLR CFSE-low populations of the donor or recipient were defined as mappable. Cumulative frequency of alloreactive clones was calculated as a percentage of all sequences weighted by copy number. Held by TCRdb, this immuneACCESS table contains in-frame sequences only and omits some clones. Under half of the omission traces to an unresolved V gene where checked; the cause of the rest is unknown. The D gene and trimming were derived from the DNA, and the V and J assignments and clone size from that table. Present in this sample are around 21,000 clones, around 47% of which were seen just once. In total, the top ten clones hold over 1.2% of the sample.

The sample's time point label, in plain terms: cells obtained before transplantation from donor or recipient. In the mixed lymphocyte reactions, some 200,000 CFSE-labeled pre-transplant responders were plated with some 200,000 irradiated violet-dye-labeled stimulators and cultured for approximately 6 days. Proliferating CD3+CD4+CFSE-low and CD3+CD8+CFSE-low responder cells were FACS-sorted on a BD Influx sorter after the mixed lymphocyte reaction. This specimen belongs to a study of graft-versus-host responses after intestinal transplantation (dated by TCRdb to about 2021). Looking at the study overall: The transplants that recipients got were multivisceral, liver-intestinal, or isolated intestinal. Every recipient was given anti-thymocyte globulin induction, then maintenance tacrolimus and steroids for around three years. Graft-versus-host and host-versus-graft alloreactive T cell clones were tracked in the graft, circulation and bone marrow after intestinal transplantation using bulk TCR-beta CDR3 sequencing. Alloreactive clones were identified by sequencing pre-transplant mixed lymphocyte reaction products and comparing them with unstimulated pre-transplant donor and recipient T cells. A cohort of 24 intestinal transplant recipients, including one retransplant, was enrolled, and a few patients lacking pretransplant specimens were excluded. A peak of at least 4% donor T cells among recipient peripheral blood mononuclear cells was the definition used for donor T cell macrochimerism. Instead of going to the commercial service, samples from a few later patients were sequenced in-house on an Illumina MiSeq and processed with MiXCR. Here is what the overall study found, with its caveats: High GvH to HvG T cell clonal ratios were observed in the allografts of patients with donor T cell macrochimerism. GvH clones were detected in recipient bone marrow, and some appeared earlier in ileal mucosa or blood, consistent with an intestinal mucosal origin. Early after transplant, peak levels of circulating GvH clones were associated with declines in HvG clones. The conclusions were limited by the relatively low number and heterogeneity of the intestinal transplant patients.

The V end loses 2 bases and the J end loses 3 bases, and a stretch of 19 bases separates them. Including cysteine and phenylalanine, the CDR3 has 18 amino acids. Just CDR3 DNA is preserved here, 54 bases in frame from base 1. The sequence joins TRBV23-1 to TRBJ1-4; TRBD1 is perhaps the D gene, given 6 matching bases. TRBV23-1 is flagged as an ORF with uncertain function. This TCR was recovered from a human patient who was an organ donor for intestinal transplantation. The material was alloreactive CD8+ T cells from a mixed lymphocyte reaction culture, obtained before transplantation. According to the study, the label for this sample's cell subset or site signals: CFSE-low proliferating T cells sorted from approximately 6-day pre-transplant mixed lymphocyte reaction (GvH or HvG direction). At the DNA level, the sequence is TGCGCCAGCAGTCAAAGGGGCAGGGGCGCTAGAGCTAATGAAAAACTGTTTTTT. This translates into CASSQRGRGARANEKLFF.